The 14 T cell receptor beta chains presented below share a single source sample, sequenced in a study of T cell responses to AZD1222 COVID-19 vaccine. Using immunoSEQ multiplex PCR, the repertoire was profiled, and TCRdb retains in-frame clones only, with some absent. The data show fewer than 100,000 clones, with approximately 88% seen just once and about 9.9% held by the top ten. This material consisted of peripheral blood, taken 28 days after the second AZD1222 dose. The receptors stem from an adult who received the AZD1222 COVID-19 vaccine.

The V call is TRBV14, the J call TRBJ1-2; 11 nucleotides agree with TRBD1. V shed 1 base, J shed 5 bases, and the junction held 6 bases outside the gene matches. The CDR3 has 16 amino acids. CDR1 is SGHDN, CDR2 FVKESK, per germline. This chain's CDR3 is CASSQAGTGGRYGYTF. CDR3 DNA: TGTGCCAGCAGCCAAGCGGGGACAGGGGGAAGATATGGCTACACCTTC. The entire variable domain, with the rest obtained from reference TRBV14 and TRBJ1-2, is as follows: EAGVTQFPSHSVIEKGQTVTLRCDPISGHDNLYWYRRVMGKEIKFLLHFVKESKQDESGMPNNRFLAERTGGTYSTLKVQPAELEDSGVYFCASSQAGTGGRYGYTFGSGTRLTVV.

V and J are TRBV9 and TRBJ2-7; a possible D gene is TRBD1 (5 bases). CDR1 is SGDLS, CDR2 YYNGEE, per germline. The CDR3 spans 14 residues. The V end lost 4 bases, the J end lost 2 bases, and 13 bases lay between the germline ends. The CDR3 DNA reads TGTGCCAGCAGCCCGGTAGACAGCACCTACGAGCAGTACTTC. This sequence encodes CASSPVDSTYEQYF.

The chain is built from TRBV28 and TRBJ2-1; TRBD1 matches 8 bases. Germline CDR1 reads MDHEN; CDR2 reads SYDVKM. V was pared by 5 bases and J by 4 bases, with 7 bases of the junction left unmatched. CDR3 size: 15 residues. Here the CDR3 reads CASSLTGARYNEQFF. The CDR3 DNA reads TGTGCCAGCAGTCTGACAGGGGCGAGATACAATGAGCAGTTCTTC.

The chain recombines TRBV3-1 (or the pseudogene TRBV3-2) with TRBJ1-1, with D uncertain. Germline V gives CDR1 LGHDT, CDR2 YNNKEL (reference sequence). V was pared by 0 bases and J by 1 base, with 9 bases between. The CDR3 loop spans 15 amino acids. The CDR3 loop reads CASSQDTPQNTEAFF. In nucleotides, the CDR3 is TGTGCCAGCAGCCAAGATACTCCACAGAACACTGAAGCTTTCTTT.

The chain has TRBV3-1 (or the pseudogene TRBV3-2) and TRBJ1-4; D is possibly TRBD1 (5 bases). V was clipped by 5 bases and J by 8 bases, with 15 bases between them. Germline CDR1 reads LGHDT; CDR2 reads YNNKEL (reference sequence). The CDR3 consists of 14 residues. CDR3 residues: CASSKKGIQEKLFF. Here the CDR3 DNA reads TGTGCCAGCAGCAAAAAGGGGATTCAGGAAAAACTGTTTTTT.

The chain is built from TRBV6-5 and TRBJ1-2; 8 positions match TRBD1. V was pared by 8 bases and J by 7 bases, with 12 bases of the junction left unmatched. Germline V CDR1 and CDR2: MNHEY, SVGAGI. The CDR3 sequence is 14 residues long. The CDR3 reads CASPGQDKTSGYTF. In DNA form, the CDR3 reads TGTGCCAGCCCGGGACAGGATAAAACTTCTGGCTACACCTTC.

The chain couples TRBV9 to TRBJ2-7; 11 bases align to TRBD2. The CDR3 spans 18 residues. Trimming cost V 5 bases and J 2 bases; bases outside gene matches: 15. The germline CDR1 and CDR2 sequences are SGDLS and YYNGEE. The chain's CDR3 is CASSPRGLAGGSAYEQYF. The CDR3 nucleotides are TGTGCCAGCAGTCCCAGGGGGCTAGCGGGGGGTAGCGCCTACGAGCAGTACTTC.

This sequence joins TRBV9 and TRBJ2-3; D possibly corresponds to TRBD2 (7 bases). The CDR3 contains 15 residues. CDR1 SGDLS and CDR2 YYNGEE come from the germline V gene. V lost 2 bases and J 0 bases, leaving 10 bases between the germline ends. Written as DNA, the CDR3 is TGTGCCAGCAGCGTGGGGGGGCGCAGCACAGATACGCAGTATTTT. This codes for CASSVGGRSTDTQYF.

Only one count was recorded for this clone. DNA for the CDR3: TGTGCCAGCAGTTACGGCCTAGCGGGTACAGATACGCAGTATTTT. It is translated as CASSYGLAGTDTQYF. V gene TRBV6-5 combines with J gene TRBJ2-3, with TRBD2 matching 8 bases. The V gene end was trimmed by 2 bases and the J gene end by 3 bases; junction bases not matched to a gene: 4. Germline CDR1 reads MNHEY; CDR2 reads SVGAGI. The CDR3 has 15 residues.

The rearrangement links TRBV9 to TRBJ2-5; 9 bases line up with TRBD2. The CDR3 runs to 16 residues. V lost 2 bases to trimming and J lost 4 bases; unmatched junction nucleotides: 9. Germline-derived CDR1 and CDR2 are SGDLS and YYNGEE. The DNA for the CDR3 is TGTGCCAGCAGCGTTGTTGGCGGGGGGGCCGGAGAGACCCAGTACTTC. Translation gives CASSVVGGGAGETQYF.

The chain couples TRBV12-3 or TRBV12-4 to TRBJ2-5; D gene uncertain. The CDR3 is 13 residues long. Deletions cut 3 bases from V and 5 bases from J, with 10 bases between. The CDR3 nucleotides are TGTGCCAGCAGTTTCGTGCCAGAGGAGACCCAGTACTTC. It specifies CASSFVPEETQYF.

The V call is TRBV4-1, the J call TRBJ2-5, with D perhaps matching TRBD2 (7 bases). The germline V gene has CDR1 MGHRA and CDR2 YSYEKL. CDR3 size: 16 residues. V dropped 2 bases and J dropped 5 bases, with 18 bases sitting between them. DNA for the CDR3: TGCGCCAGCAGCCAATATTTAGGGGGGGCTGGGGAGACCCAGTACTTC. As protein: CASSQYLGGAGETQYF.

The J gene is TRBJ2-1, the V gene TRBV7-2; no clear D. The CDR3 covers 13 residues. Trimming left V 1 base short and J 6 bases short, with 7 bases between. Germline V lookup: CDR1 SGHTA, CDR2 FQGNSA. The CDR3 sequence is CASSLDWLNEQFF. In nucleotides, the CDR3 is TGTGCCAGCAGCTTAGACTGGCTCAATGAGCAGTTCTTC.

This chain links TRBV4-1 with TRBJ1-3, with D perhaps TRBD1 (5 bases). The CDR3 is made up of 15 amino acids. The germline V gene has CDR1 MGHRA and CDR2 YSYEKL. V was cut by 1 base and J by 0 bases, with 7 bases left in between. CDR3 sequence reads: CASSQGGTSGNTIYF. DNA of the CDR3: TGCGCCAGCAGCCAAGGGGGGACCTCTGGAAACACCATATATTTT.